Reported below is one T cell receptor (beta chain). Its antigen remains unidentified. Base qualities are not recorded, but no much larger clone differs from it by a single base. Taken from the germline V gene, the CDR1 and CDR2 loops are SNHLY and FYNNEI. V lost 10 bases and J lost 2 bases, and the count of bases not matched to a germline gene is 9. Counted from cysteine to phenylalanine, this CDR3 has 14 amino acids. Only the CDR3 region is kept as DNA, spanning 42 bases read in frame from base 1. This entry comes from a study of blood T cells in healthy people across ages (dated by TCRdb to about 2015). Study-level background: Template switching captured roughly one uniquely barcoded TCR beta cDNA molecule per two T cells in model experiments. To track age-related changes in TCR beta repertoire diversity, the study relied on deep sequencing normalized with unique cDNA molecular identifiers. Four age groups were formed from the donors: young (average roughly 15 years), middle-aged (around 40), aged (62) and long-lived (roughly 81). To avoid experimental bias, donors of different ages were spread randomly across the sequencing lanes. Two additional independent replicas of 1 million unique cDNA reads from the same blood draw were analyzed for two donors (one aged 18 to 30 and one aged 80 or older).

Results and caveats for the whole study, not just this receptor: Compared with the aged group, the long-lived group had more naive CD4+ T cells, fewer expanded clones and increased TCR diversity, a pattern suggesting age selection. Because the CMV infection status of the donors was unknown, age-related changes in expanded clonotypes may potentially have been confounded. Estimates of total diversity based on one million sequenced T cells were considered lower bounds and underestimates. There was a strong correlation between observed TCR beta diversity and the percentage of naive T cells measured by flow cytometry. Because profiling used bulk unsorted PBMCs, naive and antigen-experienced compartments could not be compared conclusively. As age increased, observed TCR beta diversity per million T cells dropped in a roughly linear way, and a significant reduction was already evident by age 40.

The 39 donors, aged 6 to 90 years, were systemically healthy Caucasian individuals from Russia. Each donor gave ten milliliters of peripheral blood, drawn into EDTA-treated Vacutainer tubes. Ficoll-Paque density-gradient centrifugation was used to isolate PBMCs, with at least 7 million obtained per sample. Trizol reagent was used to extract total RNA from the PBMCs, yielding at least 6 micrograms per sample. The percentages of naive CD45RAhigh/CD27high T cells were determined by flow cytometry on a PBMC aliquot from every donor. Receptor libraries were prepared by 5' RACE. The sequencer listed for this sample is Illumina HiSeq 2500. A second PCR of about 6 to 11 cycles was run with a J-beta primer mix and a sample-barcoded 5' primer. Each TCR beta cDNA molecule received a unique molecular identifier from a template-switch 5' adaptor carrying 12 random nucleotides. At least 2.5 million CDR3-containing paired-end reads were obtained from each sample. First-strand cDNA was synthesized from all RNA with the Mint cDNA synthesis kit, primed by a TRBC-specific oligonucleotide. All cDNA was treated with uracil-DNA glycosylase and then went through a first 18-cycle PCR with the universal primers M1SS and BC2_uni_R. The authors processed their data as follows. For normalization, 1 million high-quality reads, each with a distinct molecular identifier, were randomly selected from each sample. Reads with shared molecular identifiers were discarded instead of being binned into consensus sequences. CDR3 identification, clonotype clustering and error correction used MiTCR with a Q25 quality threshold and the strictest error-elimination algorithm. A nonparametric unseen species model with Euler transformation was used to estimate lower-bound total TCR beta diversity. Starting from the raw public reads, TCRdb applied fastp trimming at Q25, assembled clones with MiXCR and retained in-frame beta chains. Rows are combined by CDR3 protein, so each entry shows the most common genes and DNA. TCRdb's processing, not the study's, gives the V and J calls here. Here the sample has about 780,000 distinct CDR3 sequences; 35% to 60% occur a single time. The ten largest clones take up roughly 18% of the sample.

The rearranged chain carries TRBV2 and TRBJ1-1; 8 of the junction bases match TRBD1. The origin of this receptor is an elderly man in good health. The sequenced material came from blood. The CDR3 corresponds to CATQGAPTNTEAFF. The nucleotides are TGTGCCACCCAGGGGGCCCCAACTAACACTGAAGCTTTCTTT.